Below, one T cell receptor beta chain is given with its context. Its target is unknown. The sample belongs to a study of vaccination and CD4 T cells after COVID-19. An Oncomine TCR Beta short-read assay was used to sequence the DNA from cultured CD4+ T cells. TCRdb recomputed calls from the PCR reads with MiXCR, one row per CDR3 protein. The table has approximately 23,000 distinct CDR3 sequences, 35% to 40% seen once. Whole-study findings and limits: A median 86.3% of convalescent patients' SARS-CoV-2-reactive clones emerged only after vaccination.

Sample time point: late sampling 161 to 241 days after vaccination in a few convalescent patients. Treatment specified: roughly 10-day PBMC culture with coronavirus spike peptide pools or control peptides (ViraFEST assay). ViraFEST expanded antigen-specific T cells with peptide pools, then sequenced TCRs. Trimming left V 5 bases short and J 3 bases short, with 11 bases between. CDR3 length equals 14 residues. Germline lookup yields CDR1 SEHNR and CDR2 FQNEAQ (reference sequence). The origin of this receptor is a human donor who had recovered from COVID-19. Sequenced material: CD4+ T cells from blood, cultured in vitro, taken about 7 months after SARS-CoV-2 vaccination. The gene calls are TRBV7-9 and TRBJ1-3; D remains unclear. In nucleotides, the CDR3 is TGTGCCAGCAGCCCGACCTACCTTGGAAACACCATATATTTT. Residues: CASSPTYLGNTIYF.